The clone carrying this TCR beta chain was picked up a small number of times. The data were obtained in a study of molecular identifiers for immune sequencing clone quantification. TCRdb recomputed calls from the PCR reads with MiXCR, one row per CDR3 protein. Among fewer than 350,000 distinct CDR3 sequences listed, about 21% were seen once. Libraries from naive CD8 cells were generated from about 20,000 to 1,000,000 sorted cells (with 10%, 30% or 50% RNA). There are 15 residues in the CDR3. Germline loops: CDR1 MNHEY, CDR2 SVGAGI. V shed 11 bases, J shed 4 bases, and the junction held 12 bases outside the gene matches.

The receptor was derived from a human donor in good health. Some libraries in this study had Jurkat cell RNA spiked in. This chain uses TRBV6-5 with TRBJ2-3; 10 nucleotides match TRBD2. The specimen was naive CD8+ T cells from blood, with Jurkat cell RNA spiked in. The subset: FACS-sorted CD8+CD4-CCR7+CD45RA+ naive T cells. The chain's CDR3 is CAVGQSGGAPDTQYF. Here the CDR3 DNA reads TGTGCCGTAGGGCAAAGCGGGGGGGCCCCAGATACGCAGTATTTT.